This T cell receptor beta chain emerged from a study of T cell repertoires in cytomegalovirus infection. Notes on the study in general: Based on cumulative public TCR beta family frequency, carriers of CMV plus the relevant HLA were identified.

Trimming pared 5 bases from V and 8 bases from J, leaving 15 bases between. CDR3 length: 14 amino acids. MiXCR, run by TCRdb on the reads, gives a single entry per CDR3 protein. Altogether more than 300,000 distinct CDR3 sequences are present, just under 35% being singletons, with the ten largest covering about 13%. This clonotype has just a few counts. The antigen is undetermined. The V and J genes are TRBV12-3 or TRBV12-4 and TRBJ1-4; weak D call: TRBD1 (6 bases). Specimen: cultured PBMCs, collected from culture after CMV antigen stimulation. The clonotype originates from a human donor in good health (CMV status not recorded). Some clones in this sample may be carry-over from other donors' samples. The CDR3 DNA follows: TGTGCCAGCAGTGACAGGTGGAGTGGGGAAAAACTGTTTTTT. It translates to CASSDRWSGEKLFF.